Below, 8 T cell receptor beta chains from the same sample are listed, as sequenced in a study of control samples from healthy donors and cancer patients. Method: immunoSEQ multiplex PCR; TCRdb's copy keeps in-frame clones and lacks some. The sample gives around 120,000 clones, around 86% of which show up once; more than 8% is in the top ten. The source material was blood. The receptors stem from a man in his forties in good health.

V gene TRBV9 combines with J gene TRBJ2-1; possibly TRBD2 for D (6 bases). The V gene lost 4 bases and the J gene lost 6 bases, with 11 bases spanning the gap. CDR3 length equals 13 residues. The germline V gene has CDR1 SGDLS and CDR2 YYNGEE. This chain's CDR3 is CASSPPSANEQFF. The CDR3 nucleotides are TGTGCCAGCAGCCCCCCTAGCGCCAATGAGCAGTTCTTC.

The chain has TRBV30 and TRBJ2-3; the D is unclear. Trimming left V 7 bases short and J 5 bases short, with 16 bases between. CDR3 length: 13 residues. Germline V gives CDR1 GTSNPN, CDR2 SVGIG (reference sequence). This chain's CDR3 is CASSGTIKDTQYF. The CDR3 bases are TGTGCCTCTAGTGGAACAATCAAAGATACGCAGTATTTT.

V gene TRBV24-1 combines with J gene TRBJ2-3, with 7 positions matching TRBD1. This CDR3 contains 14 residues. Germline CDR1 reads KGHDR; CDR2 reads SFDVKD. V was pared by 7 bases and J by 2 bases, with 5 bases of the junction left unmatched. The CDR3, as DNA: TGTGCCACCAGATCGACAGGGAACACAGATACGCAGTATTTT. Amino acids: CATRSTGNTDTQYF.

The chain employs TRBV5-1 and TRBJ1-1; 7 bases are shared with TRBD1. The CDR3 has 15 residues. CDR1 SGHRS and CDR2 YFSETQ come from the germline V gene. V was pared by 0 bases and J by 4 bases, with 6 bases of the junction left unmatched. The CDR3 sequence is CASSLGSGGITEAFF. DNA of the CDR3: TGCGCCAGCAGCTTGGGTTCAGGGGGGATCACTGAAGCTTTCTTT.

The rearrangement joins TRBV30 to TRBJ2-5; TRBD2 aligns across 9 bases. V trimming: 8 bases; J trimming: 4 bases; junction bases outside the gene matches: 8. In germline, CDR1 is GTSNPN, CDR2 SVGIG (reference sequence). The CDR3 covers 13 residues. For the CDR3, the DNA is TGTGCCGGCGGGGGCGGGGGGGCAGAGACCCAGTACTTC. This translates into CAGGGGGAETQYF.

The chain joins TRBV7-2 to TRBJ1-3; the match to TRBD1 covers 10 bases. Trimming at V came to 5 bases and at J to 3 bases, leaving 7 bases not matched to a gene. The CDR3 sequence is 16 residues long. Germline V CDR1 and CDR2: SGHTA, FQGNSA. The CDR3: CASSNQGTGDGNTIYF. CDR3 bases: TGTGCCAGCAGCAACCAGGGGACAGGGGATGGAAACACCATATATTTT.

The DNA for the CDR3 is TGTGCCAGTAGTATGTGGGACAGGGGTAATCAGCCCCAGCATTTT. The encoded protein is CASSMWDRGNQPQHF. The chain carries TRBV19 and TRBJ1-5; 10 bases line up with TRBD1. The CDR3 is made up of 15 amino acids. Germline-derived CDR1 and CDR2 are LNHDA and SQIVND (reference sequence). Losses at the gene ends were 3 bases for V and 4 bases for J; bases not matched to a gene: 3.

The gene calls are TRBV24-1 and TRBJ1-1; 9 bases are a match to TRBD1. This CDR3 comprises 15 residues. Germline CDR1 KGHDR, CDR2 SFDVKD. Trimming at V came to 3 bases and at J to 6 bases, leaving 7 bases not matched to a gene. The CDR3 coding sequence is TGTGCCACCAGTGATACGGGACAGGGAAGCGCTGAAGCTTTCTTT. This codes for CATSDTGQGSAEAFF.